A selection of T cell receptor beta chains follows, all from one sample in a study of shared clonotypes between healthy human individuals. Produced via immunoSEQ multiplex PCR; TCRdb's table is partial and in-frame only. The sample records a few million clones, 90% to 95% being singletons. Sequencing input: naive CD4+ T cells from PBMCs. All receptors come from a man between 18 and 29 years old in good health. Some clones in this sample may be carry-over from other donors' samples. Each CDR3 is given with its conserved first and last residue. Each record gives: D gene, J gene, V gene, clone size, CDR3 protein, CDR3 DNA. A D gene is named only where the DNA matches it firmly. Not every row has a clone size; where given, it reads once, few, many or a size class.

D gene: -; J gene: TRBJ1-5; V gene: TRBV6-1; clone size: -; CDR3 protein: CASSAARRAPNQPQHF; CDR3 DNA: TGTGCCAGCAGTGCGGCAAGGAGAGCTCCCAATCAGCCCCAGCATTTT
D gene: -; J gene: TRBJ1-5; V gene: TRBV19; clone size: -; CDR3 protein: CASSMIPVGNQPQHF; CDR3 DNA: TGTGCCAGTAGTATGATCCCCGTGGGCAATCAGCCCCAGCATTTT
D gene: TRBD1; J gene: TRBJ2-1; V gene: TRBV19; clone size: -; CDR3 protein: CASRRRDRGSYNEQFF; CDR3 DNA: TGTGCCAGTAGACGCCGAGACAGGGGCTCCTACAATGAGCAGTTCTTC
D gene: -; J gene: TRBJ2-1; V gene: TRBV6-5; clone size: -; CDR3 protein: CASSLPQVNEQFF; CDR3 DNA: TGTGCCAGCAGTCTCCCCCAAGTAAATGAGCAGTTCTTC
D gene: -; J gene: TRBJ2-7; V gene: TRBV6-1; clone size: -; CDR3 protein: CASSERGITYEQYF; CDR3 DNA: TGTGCCAGCAGTGAAAGGGGGATTACCTACGAGCAGTACTTC
D gene: -; J gene: TRBJ2-5; V gene: TRBV15; clone size: -; CDR3 protein: CATSRDMATQETQYF; CDR3 DNA: TGTGCCACCAGCAGAGATATGGCTACTCAAGAGACCCAGTACTTC
D gene: -; J gene: TRBJ2-4; V gene: TRBV30; clone size: -; CDR3 protein: CAWSESGLKNIQYF; CDR3 DNA: TGTGCCTGGAGTGAATCCGGACTTAAAAACATTCAGTACTTC
D gene: -; J gene: TRBJ1-2; V gene: TRBV7-8; clone size: -; CDR3 protein: CASSSQVQAGNYGYTF; CDR3 DNA: TGTGCCAGCAGCTCGCAGGTACAGGCGGGAAACTATGGCTACACCTTC
D gene: -; J gene: TRBJ1-2; V gene: TRBV2; clone size: -; CDR3 protein: CASTYQENYGYTF; CDR3 DNA: TGTGCCAGCACCTATCAGGAAAACTATGGCTACACCTTC
D gene: -; J gene: TRBJ2-7; V gene: TRBV7-9; clone size: -; CDR3 protein: CASSLSGSSYEQYF; CDR3 DNA: TGTGCCAGCAGCCTATCCGGGAGCTCCTACGAGCAGTACTTC
D gene: TRBD2; J gene: TRBJ2-5; V gene: TRBV10-2; clone size: -; CDR3 protein: CASKSGRYQIGTQYF; CDR3 DNA: TGCGCCAGCAAGTCCGGGAGGTACCAGATAGGGACCCAGTACTTC
D gene: -; J gene: TRBJ2-7; V gene: TRBV6-5; clone size: -; CDR3 protein: CASSYGPGFYEQYF; CDR3 DNA: TGTGCCAGCAGTTACGGTCCAGGGTTCTACGAGCAGTACTTC
D gene: TRBD1; J gene: TRBJ1-5; V gene: TRBV27; clone size: -; CDR3 protein: CASSLTTGTNQPQHF; CDR3 DNA: TGTGCCAGCAGTTTAACGACAGGGACAAATCAGCCCCAGCATTTT
D gene: -; J gene: TRBJ2-4; V gene: TRBV6-5; clone size: -; CDR3 protein: CASSPSARKNIQYF; CDR3 DNA: TGTGCCAGCAGCCCCAGCGCGCGTAAAAACATTCAGTACTTC
D gene: TRBD1; J gene: TRBJ1-1; V gene: TRBV28; clone size: -; CDR3 protein: CASNPGDRGNTEAFF; CDR3 DNA: TGTGCCAGCAACCCTGGGGACAGGGGGAACACTGAAGCTTTCTTT
D gene: TRBD1; J gene: TRBJ2-5; V gene: TRBV11-1; clone size: -; CDR3 protein: CASSSRQGGGETQYF; CDR3 DNA: TGTGCCAGCAGCTCAAGACAGGGCGGTGGAGAGACCCAGTACTTC
D gene: TRBD2; J gene: TRBJ2-1; V gene: TRBV30; clone size: -; CDR3 protein: CAWSFGLAGLNEQFF; CDR3 DNA: TGTGCCTGGAGTTTCGGACTAGCGGGATTGAATGAGCAGTTCTTC
D gene: -; J gene: TRBJ2-5; V gene: TRBV11-2; clone size: -; CDR3 protein: CASSLARVSRREETQYF; CDR3 DNA: TGTGCCAGCAGCTTAGCCAGGGTGAGCCGAAGGGAAGAGACCCAGTACTTC
D gene: -; J gene: TRBJ2-1; V gene: TRBV28; clone size: -; CDR3 protein: CASSPLIANEQFF; CDR3 DNA: TGTGCCAGCAGTCCCCTTATAGCGAACGAGCAGTTCTTC
D gene: -; J gene: TRBJ1-3; V gene: TRBV6-5; clone size: once; CDR3 protein: CANRVRVLSGNTIYF; CDR3 DNA: TGTGCCAACCGGGTTAGGGTCCTCTCTGGAAACACCATATATTTT
D gene: TRBD1; J gene: TRBJ1-5; V gene: TRBV18; clone size: -; CDR3 protein: CASSSQGALGQPQHF; CDR3 DNA: TGTGCCAGCTCATCACAGGGGGCGTTAGGTCAGCCCCAGCATTTT
D gene: TRBD1; J gene: TRBJ1-5; V gene: TRBV5-1; clone size: -; CDR3 protein: CASSLEGANQPQHF; CDR3 DNA: TGCGCCAGCAGCTTGGAGGGGGCAAATCAGCCCCAGCATTTT
D gene: -; J gene: TRBJ1-1; V gene: TRBV5-1; clone size: -; CDR3 protein: CASSLGLTARNTEAFF; CDR3 DNA: TGCGCCAGCAGCTTGGGGTTAACAGCAAGGAACACTGAAGCTTTCTTT
D gene: TRBD2; J gene: TRBJ2-6; V gene: TRBV28; clone size: -; CDR3 protein: CASSPPGGTSGANVLTF; CDR3 DNA: TGTGCCAGCAGTCCCCCGGGAGGGACCTCTGGGGCCAACGTCCTGACTTTC
D gene: -; J gene: TRBJ1-2; V gene: TRBV19; clone size: -; CDR3 protein: CASTTGLANYGYTF; CDR3 DNA: TGTGCCAGTACAACAGGGCTCGCTAACTATGGCTACACCTTC
D gene: TRBD1; J gene: TRBJ2-5; V gene: TRBV5-4; clone size: -; CDR3 protein: CASSPRDRAQETQYF; CDR3 DNA: TGTGCCAGCAGCCCCCGGGACAGGGCCCAAGAGACCCAGTACTTC
D gene: -; J gene: TRBJ2-1; V gene: TRBV28; clone size: -; CDR3 protein: CASSGGQPEAYNEQFF; CDR3 DNA: TGTGCCAGCAGTGGAGGACAGCCGGAGGCCTACAATGAGCAGTTCTTC